This T cell receptor beta chain appears in the sequencing data of a study of cytomegalovirus exposure and HLA in healthy donors. Study summary: HLA-typed donors were the source of about 85 million unique TCRs, which an early data release held. Study-wide findings and caveats: An observed cluster of highly shared sequence variants was recorded as a likely sequencing artifact.

V lost 3 bases and J lost 4; bases outside the gene matches: 12. The CDR3 spans 17 residues. In germline, CDR1 is KGHSH, CDR2 LQKENI. 13 Jbeta primers and 60 Vbeta primers were used for the PCR. TCRdb's copy holds only in-frame clones and misses some; the assay was immunoSEQ multiplex PCR. The data show over 85,000 clones, with 73% seen just once and over 3% held by the top ten. Whereas donors were nominally healthy upon sampling, unrecorded immune exposures were probable. A few counts support this clone. Its specificity is not known. The sequence was obtained from a man aged 35-49 years in good health and CMV-seronegative. The chain recombines TRBV18 with TRBJ2-5, with TRBD1 matching 9 bases. The sequenced material came from PBMCs. The CDR3 region has the DNA TGTGCCAGCTCACCCGGACAGGGGCGAGGGTCGCGAGAGACCCAGTACTTC. This gives the protein CASSPGQGRGSRETQYF.